This TCR beta chain was recorded in a study of radiotherapy plus CTLA-4 blockade in lung cancer. This CDR3 has 15 amino acids. Per germline, CDR1 SQVTM and CDR2 ANQGSEA. J lost 4 bases, V lost 2 bases, and 8 bases had no gene match. As concerns this clone: Its antigen is as yet unknown.

Focal radiation plus CTLA-4 blockade with ipilimumab was given to patients with chemo-refractory metastatic non-small-cell lung cancer. Study-wide results and caveats: After treatment with radiotherapy plus ipilimumab, TCR clones that came from the tumor expanded in blood. Reports identified early blood T cell clone dynamics, with interferon-beta, as the best response predictor.

This table comes from immunoSEQ multiplex PCR, and its TCRdb copy is limited to in-frame clones, with some not included. Of roughly 55,000 clones in the sample, about 72% were seen once. The material sequenced was peripheral blood, taken from a patient treated with radiotherapy plus ipilimumab. V is TRBV29-1 and J is TRBJ2-3, with 8 nucleotides matching TRBD1. This TCR was recovered from a human donor with non-small cell lung cancer whose response to radiotherapy plus ipilimumab could not be evaluated. DNA of the CDR3: TGCAGCGTTGAAAAAGGGGAGACAGGGGCAGATACGCAGTATTTT. Translated, it gives CSVEKGETGADTQYF.